One T cell receptor beta chain is described in this entry. As yet, its antigen is unknown. These data are taken from a study of T cells after posttransplantation cyclophosphamide. Here immunoSEQ multiplex PCR was the method, and the copy in TCRdb shows in-frame clones only, minus some. This repertoire shows approximately 22,000 clones, roughly two thirds found once; its top ten account for around 0.7%. Findings of the study overall: Blood and skin or GI T cell repertoires showed limited TRB overlap. Donor CD8+ memory clones often dominated recipient blood repertoires at later times.

Per germline, CDR1 MDHEN and CDR2 SYDVKM. The CDR3 has 12 amino acids. Trimming shortened V by 3 bases and J by 5 bases, and 7 bases separated the two germline ends. The chain has TRBV28 and TRBJ1-2; no clear D. Source material: memory CD4+ T cells sorted from PBMCs. This clonotype was obtained from a woman aged 55 to 70 in good health, CMV-negative, and a related stem cell transplant donor. DNA of the CDR3: TGTGCCAGCAGTTTCTCGACTTATGGCTACACCTTC. It codes for CASSFSTYGYTF.